This note documents a single T cell receptor beta chain sequence. Its specific antigen is unknown. It has no much larger one-base neighbor in the sample; base qualities were not kept. From the cysteine up to the phenylalanine, the CDR3 has a length of 14 residues. Only CDR3 DNA remains: 42 bases, in frame from the first base. V sheds 2 bases and J sheds 4 bases, leaving 12 bases between their ends. CDR1 and CDR2 were assigned from the germline V gene (reference sequence) as SGHNT and YYREEE. The label giving this sample's time point can be read as: baseline before first vaccination. Vaccinee samples came from UK trials COV001 and COV002, including a single-blind randomized controlled phase 2/3 trial of AZD1222 (ChAdOx1 nCoV-19) in healthy adults. For TCRbeta chain sequencing, PBMC samples were collected from trial participants at day 0 and at day 28 after the second dose. The sample originates from a study of T cell responses to AZD1222 COVID-19 vaccine (dated by TCRdb to about 2021). About the full investigation: AZD1222 recipients given second doses at about 4 weeks or at about 12 weeks were pooled, since spike-specific TCR depth and breadth were not found to differ between the two schedules. Trial participants were enrolled by age into 18-55, 56-69 and 70-plus year subgroups, with roughly 160, 29 and 62 TCR-sequenced participants respectively. TCR sequencing was performed for approximately 240 trial participants, of whom around 210 were given two doses of AZD1222 and 26 were given two doses of MenACWY control vaccine.

The CDR3 regions of human TCRbeta chains were subjected to immunosequencing. As for the original processing: Repertoire TCRs were checked for matches against a reference library of SARS-CoV-2-specific TCRs that had been generated using the MIRA antigen-specificity platform. Breadth was defined as the fraction of unique TCRs that were SARS-CoV-2-associated. Depth was defined as the fraction of total T cells that were SARS-CoV-2-associated. Each spike-specific TCR was assigned to its reactive spike region and to a CD4 or CD8 class using the MIRA data. Log10-transformed breadth and depth values were compared by one-way ANOVA with Sidak's multiple comparisons tests. The clones in this table, taken by TCRdb from immuneACCESS, are in-frame only. Not every clone is retained; where verified, under half of the shortfall comes from an unresolved V gene, and the cause of the rest is unknown. V, J and clone size are those of that table, while D and trimming were read from the DNA. The sample table holds roughly 140,000 clones, of which about 93% were seen once. Of the sample, about 1.9% falls within the top ten clones.

The research as a whole found: Nearly half of unique spike-specific TCRs reportedly recognized epitopes outside regions mutated in the B.1.351 and B.1.1.7 variants. Only a handful of AZD1222 recipients were SARS-CoV-2 seropositive at baseline, limiting conclusions about previously exposed vaccinees. Most participants were white British and females outnumbered males, and the authors suggested that clonal diversity may have been underestimated. The whole spike protein was spanned by vaccine-associated CD4 TCRs, and dominant responses were seen in regions 160-218 and 743-854. The 56-69-year group was small, and its depth increase did not reach significance, likely because of low power. Because no day 14 peak-response samples were available, the repertoires could be characterized only after the peak T cell response. Spike-specific TCR breadth and depth rose significantly after two AZD1222 doses compared with day 0 and with MenACWY recipients.

The chain is assembled from TRBV5-4 and TRBJ1-2; D gene: possibly TRBD1, on 6 matching bases. The TCR originated in an adult in good health. Sequenced here: peripheral blood, sampled on day 0 of AZD1222 vaccination. The sequenced DNA: TGTGCCAGCAGCTTCCCGTTACAGGGCTATGGCTACACCTTC. This gives the protein CASSFPLQGYGYTF.